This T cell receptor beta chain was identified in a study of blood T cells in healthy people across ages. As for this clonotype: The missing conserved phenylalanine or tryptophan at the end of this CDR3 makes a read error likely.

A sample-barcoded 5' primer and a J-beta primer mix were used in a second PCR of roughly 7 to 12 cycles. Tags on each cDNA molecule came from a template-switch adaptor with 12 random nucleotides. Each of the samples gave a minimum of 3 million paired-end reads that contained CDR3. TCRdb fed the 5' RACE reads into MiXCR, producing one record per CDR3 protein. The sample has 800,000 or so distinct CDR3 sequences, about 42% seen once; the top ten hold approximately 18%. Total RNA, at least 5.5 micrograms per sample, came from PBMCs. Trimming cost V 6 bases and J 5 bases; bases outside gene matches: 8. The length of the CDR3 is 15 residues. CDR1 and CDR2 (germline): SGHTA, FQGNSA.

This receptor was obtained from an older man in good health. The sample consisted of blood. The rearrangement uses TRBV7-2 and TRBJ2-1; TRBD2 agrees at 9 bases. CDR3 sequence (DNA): TGTGCCAGCAGTTTCCTGACTAGCGGAAACAATGAGCAGTTCTTA. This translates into CASSFLTSGNNEQFL.